The sequence of this T cell receptor (beta chain) was determined in a study of blood T cell repertoires in COVID-19. About the study: The cDNA or gDNA used as material had been derived from T cells, B-cell-depleted T cells, or PBMCs.

Profiled with immunoSEQ multiplex PCR; TCRdb holds only in-frame clones, not every one. The sample holds 200,000 to 250,000 clones, over 65% seen once. The V gene lost 2 bases and the J gene lost 0 bases, with 11 bases spanning the gap. Per germline, CDR1 KGHSH and CDR2 LQKENI. This CDR3 comprises 16 residues. Sequencing used PBMCs or T cells enriched from blood (not recorded which). The rearrangement joins TRBV18 to TRBJ1-3; D not certain. This clonotype originated in a woman aged 60-70 years who had recovered from COVID-19. CDR3 coding DNA: TGTGCCAGCTCACCAAATGGGCCGGACTCTGGAAACACCATATATTTT. Protein product: CASSPNGPDSGNTIYF. Looking up the rest from reference TRBV18 and TRBJ1-3 gives the full variable domain: NAGVMQNPRHLVRRRGQEARLRCSPMKGHSHVYWYRQLPEEGLKFMVYLQKENIIDESGMPKERFSAEFPKEGPSILRIQQVVRGDSAAYFCASSPNGPDSGNTIYFGEGSWLTVV.